This TCR beta chain was identified in a study of T cell responses to AZD1222 COVID-19 vaccine. The study, taken as a whole, reports: Nearly half of spike-specific TCRs reportedly go after variant regions that carry no mutations. The repertoires were collected only after the peak T cell response.

Assay: immunoSEQ multiplex PCR; the TCRdb copy retains only in-frame clones and omits some. Of approximately 140,000 clones in the sample, around four fifths were seen once. CDR3 length equals 15 residues. The V gene lost 0 bases and the J gene lost 1 base, with 10 bases spanning the gap. Germline V gene lookup returns CDR1 SGHRS and CDR2 YFSETQ. Turning to this clone: The target antigen is unknown.

The sequence was obtained from an adult in good health. The sample consisted of peripheral blood, taken on day 0 of MenACWY control vaccination. V is TRBV5-1 and J is TRBJ1-1; D might be TRBD1 (5 bases). The CDR3 loop reads CASSLDPDRNTEAFF. CDR3 DNA: TGCGCCAGCAGCTTGGATCCCGACAGGAACACTGAAGCTTTCTTT. The full variable domain, completed using reference TRBV5-1 and TRBJ1-1, is KAGVTQTPRYLIKTRGQQVTLSCSPISGHRSVSWYQQTPGQGLQFLFEYFSETQRNKGNFPGRFSGRQFSNSRSEMNVSTLELGDSALYLCASSLDPDRNTEAFFGQGTRLTVV.